The 7 T cell receptor beta chains presented below share a single source sample, sequenced in a study of cytomegalovirus exposure and HLA in healthy donors. TCRdb keeps only in-frame clones here, not all; method: immunoSEQ multiplex PCR. The table shows roughly 120,000 clones, with about 88% occurring only once. Sequencing was carried out using PBMCs. These receptors all stem from a man between 18 and 35 years old in good health and CMV-seropositive.

This chain connects TRBV5-1 to TRBJ1-2, with D tentatively TRBD1 (5 bases). The ends were cut back, 2 bases at V and 7 bases at J, with 12 bases in the middle. In germline, CDR1 is SGHRS, CDR2 YFSETQ. The CDR3 runs 13 residues. CDR3 sequence (DNA): TGCGCCAGCAGCTTTAGCGGGGGATCTGGCTACACCTTC. Residues: CASSFSGGSGYTF.

The chain has TRBV5-1 and TRBJ1-2; D remains ambiguous. Looked up from germline, CDR1 is SGHRS and CDR2 is YFSETQ. V lost 0 bases to trimming and J lost 6 bases, with 12 bases between them. This CDR3 spans 14 amino acids. This CDR3 reads CASSLEGASNGYTF. The CDR3 region has the DNA TGCGCCAGCAGCTTGGAAGGTGCTAGCAATGGCTACACCTTC.

The V gene is TRBV7-9, the J gene TRBJ1-2; TRBD1 matches 7 bases. Germline lookup yields CDR1 SEHNR and CDR2 FQNEAQ (reference sequence). This CDR3 region has 17 residues. The ends lost 6 bases at V and 2 bases at J; junction bases unmatched: 15. In DNA form, the CDR3 reads TGTGCCAGCAGTCAAACAGCGCCACAGGGGTCGAACTATGGCTACACCTTC. This gives the protein CASSQTAPQGSNYGYTF.

The V call is TRBV12-5, the J call TRBJ2-7, with a weak D call TRBD2 (5 bases). The CDR3 runs to 13 residues. The V end lost 3 bases, the J end lost 3 bases, and 9 bases lay between the germline ends. The germline gives CDR1 LGHNT, CDR2 FRNRAP. The chain's CDR3 is CASGLEGNYEQYF. The CDR3 nucleotides are TGTGCTAGTGGTTTAGAGGGAAACTACGAGCAGTACTTC. Based on the CDR3 plus reference TRBV12-5 and TRBJ2-7, the full variable domain is DARVTQTPRHKVTEMGQEVTMRCQPILGHNTVFWYRQTMMQGLELLAYFRNRAPLDDSGMPKDRFSAEMPDATLATLKIQPSEPRDSAVYFCASGLEGNYEQYFGPGTRLTVT.

In DNA, the CDR3 is TGTGCCAGCATTTTAGACAGTAAATACACTGAAGCTTTCTTT. Translated: CASILDSKYTEAFF. The chain employs TRBV2 and TRBJ1-1, with a tentative D call TRBD1 (5 bases). From germline, CDR1 is SNHLY and CDR2 FYNNEI. Trimming stripped 7 bases from V and 3 bases from J, with 15 bases between. This CDR3 is built from 14 residues.

This rearrangement joins TRBV7-9 to TRBJ2-7; 11 bases map to TRBD1. The CDR3 has 15 residues. V was pared by 1 base and J by 5 bases, with 4 bases of the junction left unmatched. CDR1 is SEHNR and CDR2 is FQNEAQ in the germline V gene (reference sequence). This CDR3 is CASSLVGQGADEQYF. In nucleotides, the CDR3 is TGTGCCAGCAGCTTAGTAGGACAGGGGGCAGACGAGCAGTACTTC.

The count of this clone is one. V usage is TRBV7-9 and J usage is TRBJ2-6, with D perhaps matching TRBD1 (5 bases). CDR1 and CDR2 from the germline V gene are SEHNR and FQNEAQ (reference sequence). Between the trimmed V and J ends, which lost 7 bases and 1 base, there was a span of 20 bases. The CDR3 extends over 18 amino acids. CDR3 DNA sequence: TGTGCCAGCAACCTGCTTGGGCAGGGTACTTCTGGGGCCAACGTCCTGACTTTC. Its translation is CASNLLGQGTSGANVLTF.